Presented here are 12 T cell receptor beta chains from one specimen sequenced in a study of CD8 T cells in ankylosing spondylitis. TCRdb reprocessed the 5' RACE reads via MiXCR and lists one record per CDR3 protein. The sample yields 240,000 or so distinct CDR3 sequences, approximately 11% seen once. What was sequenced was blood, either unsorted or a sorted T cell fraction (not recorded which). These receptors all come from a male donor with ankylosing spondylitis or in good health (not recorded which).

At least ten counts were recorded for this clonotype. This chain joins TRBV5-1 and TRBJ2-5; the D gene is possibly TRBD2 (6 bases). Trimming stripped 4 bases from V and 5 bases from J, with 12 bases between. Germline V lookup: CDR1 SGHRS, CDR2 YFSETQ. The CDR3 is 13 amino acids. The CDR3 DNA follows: TGCGCCAGCAGCGGGGCTGGGGGGGAGACCCAGTACTTC. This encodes CASSGAGGETQYF.

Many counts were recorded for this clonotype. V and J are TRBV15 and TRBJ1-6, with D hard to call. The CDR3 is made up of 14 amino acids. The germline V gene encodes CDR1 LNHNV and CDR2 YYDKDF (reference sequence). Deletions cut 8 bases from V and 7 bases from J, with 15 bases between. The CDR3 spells CATRVLEGNSPLHF. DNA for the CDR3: TGTGCCACCCGGGTTTTGGAGGGAAATTCACCCCTCCACTTT. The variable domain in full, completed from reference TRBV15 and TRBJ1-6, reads DAMVIQNPRYQVTQFGKPVTLSCSQTLNHNVMYWYQQKSSQAPKLLFHYYDKDFNNEADTPDNFQSRRPNTSFCFLDIRSPGLGDTAMYLCATRVLEGNSPLHFGNGTRLTVT.

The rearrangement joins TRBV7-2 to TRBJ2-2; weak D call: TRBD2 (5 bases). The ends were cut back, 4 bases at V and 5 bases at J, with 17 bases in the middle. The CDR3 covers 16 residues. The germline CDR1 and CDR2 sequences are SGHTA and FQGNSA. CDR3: CASSYPGLRKTGELFF. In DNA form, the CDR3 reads TGTGCCAGCAGCTACCCGGGATTAAGAAAGACCGGGGAGCTGTTTTTT.

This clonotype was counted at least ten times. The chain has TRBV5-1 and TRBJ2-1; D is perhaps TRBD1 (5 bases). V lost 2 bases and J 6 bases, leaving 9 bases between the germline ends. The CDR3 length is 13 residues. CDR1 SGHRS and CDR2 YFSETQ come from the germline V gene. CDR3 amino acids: CASSLDQGNEQFF. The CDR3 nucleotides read TGCGCCAGCAGCTTAGATCAGGGCAATGAGCAGTTCTTC. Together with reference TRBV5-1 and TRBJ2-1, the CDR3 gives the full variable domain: KAGVTQTPRYLIKTRGQQVTLSCSPISGHRSVSWYQQTPGQGLQFLFEYFSETQRNKGNFPGRFSGRQFSNSRSEMNVSTLELGDSALYLCASSLDQGNEQFFGPGTRLTVL.

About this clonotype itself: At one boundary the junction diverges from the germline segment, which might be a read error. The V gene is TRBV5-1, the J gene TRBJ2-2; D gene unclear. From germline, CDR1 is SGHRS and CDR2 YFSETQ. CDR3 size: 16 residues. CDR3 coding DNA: TGCGCCACCAGCTTGGATCACAGTTATAACACCGGGGAGCTGTTTTTT. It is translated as CATSLDHSYNTGELFF.

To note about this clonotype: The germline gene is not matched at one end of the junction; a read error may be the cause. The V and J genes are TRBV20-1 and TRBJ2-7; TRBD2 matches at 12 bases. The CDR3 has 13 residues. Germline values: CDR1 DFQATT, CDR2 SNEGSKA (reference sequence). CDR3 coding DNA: TGCAGTTCTAGCGGGAGGGTTACCTACGAGCAGTACTTC. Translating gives CSSSGRVTYEQYF.

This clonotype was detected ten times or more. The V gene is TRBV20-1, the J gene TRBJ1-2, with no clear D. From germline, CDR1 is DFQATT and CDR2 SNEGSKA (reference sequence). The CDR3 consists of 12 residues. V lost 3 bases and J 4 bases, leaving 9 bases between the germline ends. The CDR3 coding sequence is TGCAGTGCTAGGAGTGGTACCTATGGCTACACCTTC. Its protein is CSARSGTYGYTF.

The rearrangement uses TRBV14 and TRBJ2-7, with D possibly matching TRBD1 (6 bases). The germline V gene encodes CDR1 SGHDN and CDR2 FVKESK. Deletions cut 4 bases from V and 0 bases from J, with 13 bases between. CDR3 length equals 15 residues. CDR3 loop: CASSLAKGGSYEQYF. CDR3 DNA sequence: TGTGCCAGCAGCCTCGCCAAAGGGGGCTCCTACGAGCAGTACTTC.

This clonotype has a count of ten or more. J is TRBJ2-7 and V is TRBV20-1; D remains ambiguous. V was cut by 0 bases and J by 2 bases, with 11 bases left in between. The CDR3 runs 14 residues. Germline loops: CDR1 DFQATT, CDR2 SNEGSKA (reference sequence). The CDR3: CSARDLGRTYEQYF. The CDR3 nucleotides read TGCAGTGCTAGAGATTTAGGCCGGACCTACGAGCAGTACTTC.

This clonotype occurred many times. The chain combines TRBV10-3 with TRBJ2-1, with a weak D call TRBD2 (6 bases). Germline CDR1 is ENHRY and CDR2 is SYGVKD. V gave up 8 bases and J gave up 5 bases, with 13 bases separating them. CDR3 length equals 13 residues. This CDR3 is CAIQNGLNNEQFF. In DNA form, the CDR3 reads TGTGCCATCCAAAACGGACTAAACAATGAGCAGTTCTTC.

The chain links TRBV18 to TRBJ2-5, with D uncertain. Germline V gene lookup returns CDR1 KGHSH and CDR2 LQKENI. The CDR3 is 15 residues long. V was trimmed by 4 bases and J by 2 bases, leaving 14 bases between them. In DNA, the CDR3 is TGTGCCAGCTCACGTAATGCTTTTCTTCAAGAGACCCAGTACTTC. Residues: CASSRNAFLQETQYF. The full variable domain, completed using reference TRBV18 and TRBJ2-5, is NAGVMQNPRHLVRRRGQEARLRCSPMKGHSHVYWYRQLPEEGLKFMVYLQKENIIDESGMPKERFSAEFPKEGPSILRIQQVVRGDSAAYFCASSRNAFLQETQYFGPGTRLLVL.

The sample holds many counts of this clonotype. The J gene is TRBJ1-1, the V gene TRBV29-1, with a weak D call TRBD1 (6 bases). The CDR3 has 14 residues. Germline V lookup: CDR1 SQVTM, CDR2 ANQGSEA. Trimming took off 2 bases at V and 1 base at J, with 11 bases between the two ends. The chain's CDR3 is CSVENQGQNTEAFF. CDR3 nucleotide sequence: TGCAGCGTTGAAAATCAGGGACAGAACACTGAAGCTTTCTTT.